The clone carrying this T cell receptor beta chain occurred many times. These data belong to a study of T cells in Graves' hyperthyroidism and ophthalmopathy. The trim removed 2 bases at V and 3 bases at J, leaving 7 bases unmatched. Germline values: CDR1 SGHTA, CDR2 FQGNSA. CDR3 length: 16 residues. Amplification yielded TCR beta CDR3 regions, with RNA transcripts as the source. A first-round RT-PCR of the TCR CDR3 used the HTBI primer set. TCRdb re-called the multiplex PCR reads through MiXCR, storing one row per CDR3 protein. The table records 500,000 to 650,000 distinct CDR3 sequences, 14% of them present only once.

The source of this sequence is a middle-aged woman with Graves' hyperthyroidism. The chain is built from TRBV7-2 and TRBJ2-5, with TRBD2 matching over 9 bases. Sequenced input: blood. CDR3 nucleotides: TGTGCCAGCAGCTTAACTAGCGGGTGGGGCGAAGAGACCCAGTACTTC. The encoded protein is CASSLTSGWGEETQYF.